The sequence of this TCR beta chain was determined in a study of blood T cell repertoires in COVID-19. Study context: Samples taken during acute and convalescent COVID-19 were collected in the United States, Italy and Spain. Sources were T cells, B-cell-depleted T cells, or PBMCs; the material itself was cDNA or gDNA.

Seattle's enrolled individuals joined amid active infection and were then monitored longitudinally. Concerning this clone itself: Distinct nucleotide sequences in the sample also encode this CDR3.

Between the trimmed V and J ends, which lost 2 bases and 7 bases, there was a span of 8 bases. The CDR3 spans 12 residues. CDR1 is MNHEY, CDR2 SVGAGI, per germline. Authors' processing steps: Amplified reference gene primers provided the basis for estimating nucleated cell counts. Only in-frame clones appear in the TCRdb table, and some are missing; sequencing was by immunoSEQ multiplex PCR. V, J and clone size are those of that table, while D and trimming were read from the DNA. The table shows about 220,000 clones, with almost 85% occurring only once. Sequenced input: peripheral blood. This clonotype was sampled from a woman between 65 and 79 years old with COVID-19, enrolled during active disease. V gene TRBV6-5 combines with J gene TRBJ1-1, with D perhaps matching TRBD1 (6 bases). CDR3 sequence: CASSYTTGEAFF. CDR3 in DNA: TGTGCCAGCAGTTACACGACAGGTGAAGCTTTCTTT.